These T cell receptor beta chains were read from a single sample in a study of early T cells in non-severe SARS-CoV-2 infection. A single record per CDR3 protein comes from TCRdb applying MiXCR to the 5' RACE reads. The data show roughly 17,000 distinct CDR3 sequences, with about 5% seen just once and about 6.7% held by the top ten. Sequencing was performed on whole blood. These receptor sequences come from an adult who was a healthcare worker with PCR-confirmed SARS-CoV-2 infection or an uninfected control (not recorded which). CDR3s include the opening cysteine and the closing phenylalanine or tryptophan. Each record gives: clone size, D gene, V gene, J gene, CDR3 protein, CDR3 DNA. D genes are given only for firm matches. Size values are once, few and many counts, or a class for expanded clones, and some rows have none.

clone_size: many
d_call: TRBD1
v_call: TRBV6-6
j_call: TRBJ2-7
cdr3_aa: CASSVGQVEQYF
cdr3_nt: TGTGCCAGCAGTGTCGGACAGGTGGAGCAGTACTTC

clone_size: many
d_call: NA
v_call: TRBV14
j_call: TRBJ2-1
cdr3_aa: CASSQVLVLGNEQFF
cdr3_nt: TGTGCCAGCAGCCAGGTCTTGGTCCTGGGGAATGAGCAGTTCTTC

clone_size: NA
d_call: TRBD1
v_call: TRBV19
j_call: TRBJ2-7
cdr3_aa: CASKDPGQGYEQYF
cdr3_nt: TGTGCCAGTAAGGACCCGGGACAGGGCTACGAGCAGTACTTC

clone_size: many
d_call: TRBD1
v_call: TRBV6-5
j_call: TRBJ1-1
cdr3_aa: CASRDSAGTGNTEAFF
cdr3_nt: TGTGCCAGCAGGGATTCAGCCGGGACAGGGAACACTGAAGCTTTCTTT

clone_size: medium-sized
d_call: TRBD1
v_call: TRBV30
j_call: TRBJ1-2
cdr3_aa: CAWVGTGGYGYTF
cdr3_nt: TGTGCCTGGGTCGGGACAGGGGGCTATGGCTACACCTTC

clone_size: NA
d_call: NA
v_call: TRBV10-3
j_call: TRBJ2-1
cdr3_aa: CAIRAGGGYEDNEQFF
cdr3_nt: TGTGCCATCAGAGCCGGTGGAGGGTATGAAGACAATGAGCAGTTCTTC

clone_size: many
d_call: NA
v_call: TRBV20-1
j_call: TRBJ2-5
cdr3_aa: CSARDPGEETQYF
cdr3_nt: TGCAGTGCTAGAGATCCCGGAGAAGAGACCCAGTACTTC

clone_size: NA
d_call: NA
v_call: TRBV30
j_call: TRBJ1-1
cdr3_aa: CAWSVRNRETEAFF
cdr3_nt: TGTGCCTGGAGTGTACGTAATAGGGAGACTGAAGCTTTCTTT

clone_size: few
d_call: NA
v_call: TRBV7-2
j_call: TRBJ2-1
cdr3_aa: CASSLVIGWNEQFF
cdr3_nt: TGTGCCAGCAGCTTAGTGATAGGTTGGAATGAGCAGTTCTTC

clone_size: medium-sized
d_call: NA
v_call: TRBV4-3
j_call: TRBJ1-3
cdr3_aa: CASSQVFSRLGSSGNTIYF
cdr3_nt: TGCGCCAGCAGCCAAGTATTTTCGCGTTTGGGGAGCTCTGGAAACACCATATATTTT

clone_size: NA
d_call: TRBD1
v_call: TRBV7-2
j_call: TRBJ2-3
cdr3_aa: CASSLDGRQGAATQYF
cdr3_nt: TGTGCCAGCAGCTTAGACGGTCGACAGGGGGCTGCTACGCAGTATTTT

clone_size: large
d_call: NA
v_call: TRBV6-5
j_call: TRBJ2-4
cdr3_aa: CASSWGDPAKNIQYF
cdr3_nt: TGTGCCAGCAGTTGGGGAGACCCAGCCAAAAACATTCAGTACTTC

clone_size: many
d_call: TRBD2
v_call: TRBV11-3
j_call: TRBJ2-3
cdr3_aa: CASSITAGGGNTQYF
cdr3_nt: TGTGCCAGCAGCATAACAGCGGGAGGAGGTAATACGCAGTATTTT

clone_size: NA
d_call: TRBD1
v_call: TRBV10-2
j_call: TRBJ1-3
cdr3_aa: CASSEDTGAGNTIYF
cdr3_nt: TGCGCCAGCAGTGAGGATACAGGGGCGGGAAACACCATATATTTT

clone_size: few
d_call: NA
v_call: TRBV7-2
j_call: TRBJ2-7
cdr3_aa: CASSLARRAPYEQYF
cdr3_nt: TGTGCCAGCAGCTTAGCGAGGCGGGCCCCCTACGAGCAGTACTTC

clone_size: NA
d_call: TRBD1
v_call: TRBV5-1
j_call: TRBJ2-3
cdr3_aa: CASSRPGTGGTDTQYF
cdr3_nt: TGCGCCAGCAGCCGTCCCGGGACAGGGGGTACAGATACGCAGTATTTT

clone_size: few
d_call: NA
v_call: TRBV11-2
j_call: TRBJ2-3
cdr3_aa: CASSFTTDTQYF
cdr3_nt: TGTGCCAGCAGCTTTACCACAGATACGCAGTATTTT